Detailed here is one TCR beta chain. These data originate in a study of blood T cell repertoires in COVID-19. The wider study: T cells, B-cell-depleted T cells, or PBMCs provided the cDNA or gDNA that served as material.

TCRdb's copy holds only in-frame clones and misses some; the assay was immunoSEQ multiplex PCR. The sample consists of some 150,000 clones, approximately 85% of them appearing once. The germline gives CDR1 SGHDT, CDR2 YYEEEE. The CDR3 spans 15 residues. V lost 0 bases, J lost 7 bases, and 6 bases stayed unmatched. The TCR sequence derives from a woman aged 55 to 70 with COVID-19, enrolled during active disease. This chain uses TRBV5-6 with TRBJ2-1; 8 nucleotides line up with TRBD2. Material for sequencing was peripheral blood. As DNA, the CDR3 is TGTGCCAGCAGCTTGGCCGGGACTAGTCGGAATGAGCAGTTCTTC. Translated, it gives CASSLAGTSRNEQFF.